These 6 T cell receptor beta chains originate from one sample sequenced in a study of blood T cell repertoires in COVID-19. Produced via immunoSEQ multiplex PCR; TCRdb's table is partial and in-frame only. Seen here are roughly 49,000 clones, around nine tenths observed once, and the top ten hold 6.5%. Sequences were obtained from peripheral blood. The receptor source for this set is a man aged 50-60 years with active COVID-19.

The chain is built from TRBV30 and TRBJ1-2; D is perhaps TRBD1 (5 bases). In germline, CDR1 is GTSNPN, CDR2 SVGIG (reference sequence). V shed 3 bases and J shed 2 bases, with 13 bases lying between them. The CDR3 runs to 14 residues. The CDR3, as DNA: TGTGCCTGGAGCCTCGGCGGGGCAAACTATGGCTACACCTTC. Translating it yields CAWSLGGANYGYTF.

The chain employs TRBV7-9 and TRBJ1-5; D unclear. This CDR3 comprises 16 residues. Germline values: CDR1 SEHNR, CDR2 FQNEAQ (reference sequence). V lost 1 base and J 2 bases, leaving 12 bases between the germline ends. The CDR3 sequence: CASSLGTTIGNQPQHF. The CDR3, as DNA: TGTGCCAGCAGCTTAGGGACTACTATTGGCAATCAGCCCCAGCATTTT.

The rearrangement joins TRBV5-4 to TRBJ2-1; D possibly corresponds to TRBD2 (7 bases). The CDR3 covers 16 residues. Germline V lookup: CDR1 SGHNT, CDR2 YYREEE (reference sequence). Trimming pared 0 bases from V and 4 bases from J, leaving 14 bases between. CDR3 nucleotide sequence: TGTGCCAGCAGCTTGGCGCGCGGGGGCGTTTACAATGAGCAGTTCTTC. Protein product: CASSLARGGVYNEQFF.

The count of this clone is one. V usage is TRBV5-1 and J usage is TRBJ1-6; D call uncertain. Germline V gene lookup returns CDR1 SGHRS and CDR2 YFSETQ. This CDR3 comprises 14 residues. V was pared by 4 bases and J by 8 bases, with 13 bases between. The CDR3 loop reads CASSVKSGDSPLHF. In DNA form, the CDR3 reads TGCGCCAGCAGCGTTAAATCCGGGGATTCACCCCTCCACTTT.

The rearrangement links TRBV28 to TRBJ1-3, with D perhaps TRBD1 (5 bases). Germline V gene data show CDR1 as MDHEN and CDR2 as SYDVKM. V dropped 6 bases and J dropped 4 bases, with 16 bases sitting between them. There are 15 residues in the CDR3. The CDR3 DNA follows: TGTGCCAGCAGCCTCAGGGCGTTCGGGGGAAACACCATATATTTT. Translation: CASSLRAFGGNTIYF.

The rearrangement joins TRBV7-2 to TRBJ1-2, with TRBD1 identical over 8 bases. The length of the CDR3 is 16 residues. In germline, CDR1 is SGHTA, CDR2 FQGNSA. V was pared by 5 bases and J by 4 bases, with 12 bases of the junction left unmatched. The CDR3 DNA sequence: TGTGCCAGCAGCCCCGAAGGACAGGGTCTCCCCTATGGCTACACCTTC. This translates into CASSPEGQGLPYGYTF.